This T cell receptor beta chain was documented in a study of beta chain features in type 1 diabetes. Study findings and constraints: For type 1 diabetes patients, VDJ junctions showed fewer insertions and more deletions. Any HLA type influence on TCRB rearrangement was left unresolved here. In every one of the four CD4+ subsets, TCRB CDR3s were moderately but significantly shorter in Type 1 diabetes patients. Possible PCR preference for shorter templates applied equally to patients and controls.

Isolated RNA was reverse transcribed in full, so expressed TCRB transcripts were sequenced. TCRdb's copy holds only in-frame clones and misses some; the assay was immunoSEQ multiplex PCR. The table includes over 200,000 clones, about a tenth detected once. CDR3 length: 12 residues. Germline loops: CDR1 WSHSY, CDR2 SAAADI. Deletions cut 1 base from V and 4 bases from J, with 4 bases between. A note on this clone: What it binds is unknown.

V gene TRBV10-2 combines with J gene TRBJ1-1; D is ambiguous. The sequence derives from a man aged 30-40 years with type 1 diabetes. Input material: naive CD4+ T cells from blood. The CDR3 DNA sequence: TGCGCCAGCAGTGAGTTTAGCACTGAAGCTTTCTTT. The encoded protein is CASSEFSTEAFF.